The rows below give T cell receptor beta chains drawn from one sample of a study of T-cell memory formation after mild COVID-19. TCRdb recomputed calls from the 5' RACE reads with MiXCR, one row per CDR3 protein. Found here are about 170,000 distinct CDR3 sequences, 10% to 15% of them singletons; the top ten hold approximately 3.4%. The sample was PBMCs or a T cell subset sorted from them (not recorded which). The receptor source for this set is a man aged 18-30 years who had mild COVID-19 (a few samples of this study predate the infection). Cell type and time point are not known. CDR3s include the opening cysteine and the closing phenylalanine or tryptophan. The order of the fields is V gene, J gene, D gene, clone size, CDR3 protein, CDR3 DNA. The D gene is left open where the match is weak. Clone size is stated in some rows and not others, as once, few, many or a class when expanded.

>TRBV5-1|TRBJ1-1|NA|NA
CASSGQGDTEAFF
TGCGCCAGCTCGGGGCAGGGTGACACTGAAGCTTTCTTT
>TRBV5-8|TRBJ1-5|TRBD1|NA
CASREYRGGNQPQHF
TGTGCCAGCAGGGAATACAGGGGTGGCAATCAGCCCCAGCATTTT
>TRBV9|TRBJ2-3|TRBD1|few
CASSPGTGFRTDTQYF
TGTGCCAGCAGCCCCGGGACAGGGTTTCGCACAGATACGCAGTATTTT
>TRBV5-5|TRBJ2-1|NA|NA
CASKFQETYNEQFF
TGTGCCAGCAAGTTTCAGGAGACCTACAATGAGCAGTTCTTC
>TRBV4-3|TRBJ1-1|NA|NA
CASSQGTDTYADTEAFF
TGCGCCAGCAGCCAAGGGACAGACACTTATGCGGACACTGAAGCTTTCTTT
>TRBV7-8|TRBJ2-1|TRBD2|many
CASTGTRVPNEQFF
TGTGCCAGCACCGGGACTAGGGTTCCCAATGAGCAGTTCTTC
>TRBV7-2|TRBJ1-1|NA|many
CASSRQVSNTEAFF
TGTGCCAGCAGCCGACAGGTTAGCAACACTGAAGCTTTCTTT
>TRBV6-2/TRBV6-3|TRBJ2-1|NA|many
CASRGWVNNEQFF
TGTGCCAGCCGGGGATGGGTGAACAATGAGCAGTTCTTC
>TRBV2|TRBJ2-6|NA|few
CASSEWGSFYSGANVLTF
TGTGCCAGCAGTGAATGGGGGTCGTTTTACTCTGGGGCCAACGTCCTGACTTTC
>TRBV7-7|TRBJ2-7|TRBD2|few
CASSLSGDYEQYF
TGTGCCAGCAGCTTAAGCGGGGACTACGAGCAGTACTTC
>TRBV4-3|TRBJ2-3|NA|NA
CASSQEAYKGDTQYF
TGCGCCAGCAGCCAAGAGGCCTATAAGGGGGATACGCAGTATTTT
>TRBV27|TRBJ1-6|NA|NA
CASSSPRIRVSPLHF
TGTGCCAGCAGTTCACCCCGGATTCGGGTTTCACCCCTCCACTTT
>TRBV7-9|TRBJ1-2|NA|few
CASSPPRTDGYTF
TGTGCCAGCAGCCCCCCCCGCACCGATGGCTACACCTTC
>TRBV20-1|TRBJ1-5|NA|NA
CSARVGGAAGDQPQHF
TGCAGTGCTAGAGTAGGAGGGGCGGCAGGGGACCAGCCCCAGCATTTT
>TRBV20-1|TRBJ2-1|NA|NA
CSASGGHYNEQFF
TGCAGTGCTAGCGGGGGCCATTACAATGAGCAGTTCTTC
>TRBV12-3/TRBV12-4|TRBJ1-1|NA|NA
CASSLEGIGTEAFF
TGTGCCAGCAGTTTAGAAGGGATTGGGACTGAAGCTTTCTTT
>TRBV24-1|TRBJ2-2|TRBD1|NA
CATSETGGNTGELFF
TGTGCCACCAGTGAGACAGGGGGGAACACCGGGGAGCTGTTTTTT
>TRBV5-4|TRBJ2-2|TRBD1|few
CASSLAGGATGELFF
TGTGCCAGCAGCTTGGCAGGGGGCGCAACCGGGGAGCTGTTTTTT
>TRBV12-3/TRBV12-4|TRBJ1-4|NA|NA
CASSHRLTNEKLFF
TGTGCCAGCAGCCACAGACTTACTAATGAAAAACTGTTTTTT
>TRBV6-4|TRBJ2-1|TRBD1|NA
CASSRQGSRENEQFF
TGTGCCAGCAGTCGACAGGGGAGTAGAGAGAATGAGCAGTTCTTC
>TRBV28|TRBJ2-6|TRBD2|few
CASSSGTSGSGANVLTF
TGTGCCAGCAGTTCCGGGACTAGCGGCTCTGGGGCCAACGTCCTGACTTTC
>TRBV10-2|TRBJ1-1|NA|few
CASSLTGPMNTEAFF
TGCGCCAGCAGCTTGACAGGACCCATGAACACTGAAGCTTTCTTT
>TRBV24-1|TRBJ2-1|TRBD1|NA
CATSDPMTGSGNNEQFF
TGTGCCACCAGTGACCCCATGACAGGGTCTGGTAACAATGAGCAGTTCTTC
>TRBV20-1|TRBJ2-1|TRBD2|many
CSALGGGGHNEQFF
TGCAGTGCCCTCGGCGGGGGAGGCCACAATGAGCAGTTCTTC
>TRBV5-1|TRBJ2-1|TRBD2|few
CASSLPRGGGLNEQFF
TGCGCCAGCAGCCTACCACGCGGGGGAGGCCTTAATGAGCAGTTCTTC
>TRBV5-1|TRBJ1-5|TRBD1|NA
CASSKGTGSNQPQHF
TGCGCCAGCAGCAAAGGGACAGGGAGCAATCAGCCCCAGCATTTT
>TRBV7-2|TRBJ2-2|TRBD1|few
CASSTDRASGELFF
TGTGCCAGCAGCACAGACAGGGCCTCCGGGGAGCTGTTTTTT
>TRBV7-3|TRBJ1-6|NA|few
CASSPGGINSPLHF
TGTGCCAGCAGCCCGGGGGGTATTAATTCACCCCTCCACTTT
>TRBV28|TRBJ1-5|NA|NA
CASSSEARRPQHF
TGTGCCAGCAGTTCAGAGGCCCGTCGGCCCCAGCATTTT
>TRBV12-3/TRBV12-4|TRBJ1-6|NA|few
CASSSREGNSPLHF
TGTGCCAGCAGTTCCAGGGAGGGAAATTCACCCCTCCACTTT
>TRBV12-3/TRBV12-4|TRBJ2-2|TRBD2|NA
CASSLRLAGGELFF
TGTGCCAGCAGTTTACGTCTAGCGGGGGGGGAGCTGTTTTTT
>TRBV12-3/TRBV12-4|TRBJ2-5|NA|many
CASSLGGDQETQYF
TGTGCCAGCAGTTTAGGAGGCGACCAAGAGACCCAGTACTTC
>TRBV5-4|TRBJ2-2|TRBD2|NA
CASSLRSGGLPGELFF
TGTGCCAGCAGCTTGAGGAGCGGGGGACTACCCGGGGAGCTGTTTTTT
>TRBV29-1|TRBJ2-5|TRBD1|few
CSVTGQNRGETQYF
TGCAGCGTTACGGGACAGAACCGGGGAGAGACCCAGTACTTC
>TRBV5-1|TRBJ2-3|NA|few
CASSLSQQTDTQYF
TGCGCCAGCAGCTTGTCCCAGCAAACAGATACGCAGTATTTT
>TRBV4-2|TRBJ2-5|NA|NA
CASSQDIRLETQYF
TGTGCCAGCAGCCAAGATATTCGACTTGAGACCCAGTACTTC
>TRBV20-1|TRBJ1-5|NA|NA
CSALGPVNQPQHF
TGCAGTGCCCTGGGGCCAGTCAATCAGCCCCAGCATTTT
>TRBV7-2|TRBJ1-2|NA|NA
CASSLYVYGGYTF
TGTGCCAGCAGCTTATACGTGTATGGTGGCTACACCTTC
>TRBV5-5|TRBJ1-4|TRBD1|few
CASSLAGAGGLKLFF
TGTGCCAGCAGCTTGGCCGGGGCAGGGGGCCTAAAACTGTTTTTT
>TRBV7-6|TRBJ2-5|NA|NA
CASTFRQQETQYF
TGTGCCAGCACGTTCAGGCAACAAGAGACCCAGTACTTC
>TRBV15|TRBJ2-3|NA|NA
CATSTRMKDTQYF
TGTGCCACCAGCACCCGGATGAAAGATACGCAGTATTTT
>TRBV7-2|TRBJ1-5|NA|few
CASSSEQGRDQPQHF
TGTGCCAGCAGCTCCGAACAGGGACGGGATCAGCCCCAGCATTTT
>TRBV7-2|TRBJ2-1|NA|NA
CASSFRNSYNEQFF
TGTGCCAGCAGCTTCAGGAACTCCTACAATGAGCAGTTCTTC